Listed here are 14 T cell receptor beta chains from one sample, sequenced in a study of molecular identifiers for immune sequencing clone quantification. TCRdb reprocessed the PCR reads via MiXCR and lists one record per CDR3 protein. The table lists some 65,000 distinct CDR3 sequences, around 18% of them singletons. The sample taken for sequencing was naive CD8+ T cells from blood, with Jurkat cell RNA spiked in. As to subset: FACS-sorted CD8+CD4-CCR7+CD45RA+ naive T cells. The source of these receptors is a human donor in good health. Some libraries in this study had Jurkat cell RNA spiked in.

In its sample, this clonotype was seen many times. This chain uses TRBV4-3 with TRBJ2-3; 7 nucleotides align to TRBD2. V was clipped by 0 bases and J by 0 bases; unmatched bases: 3. CDR1 LGHNA and CDR2 YSLEER come from the germline V gene. The CDR3 is 16 amino acids. CDR3 in amino acids: CASSQDSSGSTDTQYF. The CDR3 bases are TGCGCCAGCAGCCAAGATTCTAGCGGAAGCACAGATACGCAGTATTTT.

This clonotype appeared many times. The CDR3 DNA follows: TGTGCCAGTAGAAAATACCCGAACACTGAAGCTTTCTTT. Its translation is CASRKYPNTEAFF. The V call is TRBV19, the J call TRBJ1-1, with D unresolved. CDR1 LNHDA and CDR2 SQIVND come from the germline V gene (reference sequence). V was trimmed by 6 bases and J by 1 base, leaving 9 bases between them. This CDR3 has 13 amino acids.

This clonotype has at least ten counts. V usage is TRBV9 and J usage is TRBJ2-7; maybe TRBD2 (7 bases). Germline V CDR1 and CDR2: SGDLS, YYNGEE. V lost 0 bases and J lost 6, with 16 bases in between. There are 15 residues in the CDR3. Written as DNA, the CDR3 is TGTGCCAGCAGCGTAGGGGGGGCGGGAGCTATCGAGCAGTACTTC. Translation gives CASSVGGAGAIEQYF.

The table lists this clonotype with a few counts. The gene calls are TRBV27 and TRBJ1-1; D uncertain. The CDR3 loop spans 13 amino acids. Germline-derived CDR1 and CDR2 are MNHEY and SMNVEV (reference sequence). Trimming took off 0 bases at V and 1 base at J, with 3 bases between the two ends. The CDR3 here is CASSLSTNTEAFF. The CDR3 DNA reads as TGTGCCAGCAGTTTATCGACGAACACTGAAGCTTTCTTT.

There are many counts of this clonotype. The chain combines TRBV24-1 with TRBJ1-1; no clear D. The CDR3 is 12 residues long. Trimming pared 3 bases from V and 9 bases from J, leaving 10 bases between. CDR1 KGHDR and CDR2 SFDVKD come from the germline V gene. In nucleotides, the CDR3 is TGTGCCACCAGTGATCCGGTCGATCAAGCTTTCTTT. As protein: CATSDPVDQAFF.

This clonotype was detected only a few times. The chain couples TRBV5-1 to TRBJ1-1, with TRBD1 matching over 9 bases. The CDR3 is 17 amino acids. Germline CDR1 is SGHRS and CDR2 is YFSETQ. V trimming: 5 bases; J trimming: 2 bases; junction bases outside the gene matches: 13. CDR3 coding DNA: TGCGCCAGCAGTTTGCGACCAACAGGGGGCGAAAACACTGAAGCTTTCTTT. Translation gives CASSLRPTGGENTEAFF.

In this sample, this clonotype turned up many times. The rearrangement uses TRBV19 and TRBJ2-3; 8 bases match TRBD2. V was clipped by 6 bases and J by 4 bases; unmatched bases: 15. Germline CDR1 LNHDA, CDR2 SQIVND (reference sequence). The length of the CDR3 is 17 residues. The CDR3 protein is CASSPSTWAGGSDTQYF. CDR3 in DNA: TGTGCCAGTAGCCCATCCACCTGGGCGGGAGGTTCAGATACGCAGTATTTT.

Regarding this clonotype: A much more abundant neighbour one base away suggests this may be a read error. V is TRBV5-1 and J is TRBJ1-1; D might be TRBD1 (5 bases). This CDR3 region has 15 residues. Germline V lookup: CDR1 SGHRS, CDR2 YFSETQ. The V gene lost 0 bases and the J gene lost 1 base, with 10 bases spanning the gap. In nucleotides, the CDR3 is TGCGCCAGCAGCTTGGGGGGGACGCCGAACACTGAAGCTTTCTTT. Encoded protein: CASSLGGTPNTEAFF.

In this sample, this clonotype turned up many times. This chain uses TRBV11-2 with TRBJ2-1, with 9 positions matching TRBD2. This CDR3 is 14 amino acids long. The germline V gene has CDR1 SGHAT and CDR2 FQNNGV. V lost 1 base to trimming and J lost 8 bases; unmatched junction nucleotides: 3. This CDR3 is CASSLGAGGHEQFF. As DNA, the CDR3 is TGTGCCAGCAGCTTAGGTGCGGGAGGGCATGAGCAGTTCTTC.

The table lists this clonotype with many counts. This chain joins TRBV10-2 and TRBJ2-6, with TRBD2 matching over 8 bases. CDR3 size: 16 residues. Per germline, CDR1 WSHSY and CDR2 SAAADI. J lost 2 bases, V lost 3 bases, and 3 bases had no gene match. Here the CDR3 reads CASSDTGGAGANVLTF. The CDR3 DNA sequence: TGCGCCAGCAGTGATACGGGAGGGGCTGGGGCCAACGTCCTGACTTTC.

Many counts were recorded for this clonotype. The chain joins TRBV12-3 or TRBV12-4 to TRBJ2-7, with 13 bases that match TRBD2. Unmatched junction bases numbered 8, after V lost 6 bases and J lost 0 bases. The CDR3 has 17 amino acids. The CDR3 coding sequence is TGTGCCAGCAGCACACTAGCGGGAGGGCCGAGCTCCTACGAGCAGTACTTC. This codes for CASSTLAGGPSSYEQYF.

By sample share, this clonotype is medium-sized. The V and J genes are TRBV29-1 and TRBJ2-3; 11 bases map to TRBD2. Looked up from germline, CDR1 is SQVTM and CDR2 is ANQGSEA. The J segment lost 6 bases and the V segment lost 2 bases, leaving 4 bases of the junction unmatched. The CDR3 is 14 amino acids. The CDR3 here is CSVELAGGMDTQYF. DNA of the CDR3: TGCAGCGTTGAACTAGCGGGAGGAATGGATACGCAGTATTTT.

This clonotype was picked up many times. The chain is built from TRBV14 and TRBJ2-5, with a tentative D call TRBD2 (5 bases). Germline CDR1 SGHDN, CDR2 FVKESK. CDR3 length: 13 amino acids. Trimming left V 6 bases short and J 5 bases short, with 13 bases between. Here the CDR3 DNA reads TGTGCCAGCAGTCCCCTAGCACACGAGACCCAGTACTTC. It is translated as CASSPLAHETQYF.

In its sample, this clonotype was seen once. A much larger clonotype is one base distant, so this may be a read error. The chain combines TRBV27 with TRBJ2-6; D remains ambiguous. The CDR3 spans 13 residues. The ends were cut back, 5 bases at V and 4 bases at J, with 6 bases in the middle. Germline values: CDR1 MNHEY, CDR2 SMNVEV (reference sequence). Here the CDR3 reads CASSPPGANVLTF. The CDR3 bases are TGTGCCAGCAGTCCCCCCGGGGCCAACGTCCTGACTTTC. The entire variable domain, with the rest obtained from reference TRBV27 and TRBJ2-6, is as follows: EAQVTQNPRYLITVTGKKLTVTCSQNMNHEYMSWYRQDPGLGLRQIYYSMNVEVTDKGDVPEGYKVSRKEKRNFPLILESPSPNQTSLYFCASSPPGANVLTFGAGSRLTVL.